This T cell receptor beta chain was found in a study of CD8 T cells in ankylosing spondylitis (dated by TCRdb to 2016 to 2017). In terms of the full investigation: The study set out to find disease-linked TCR variants by profiling T cell receptor beta repertoires in ankylosing spondylitis patients and healthy donors. The full study cohort was made up of about 25 ankylosing spondylitis patients and over 90 healthy donors. Peripheral blood samples were taken, and synovial fluid was additionally collected from ankylosing spondylitis patients. Broad study findings and their caveats: Blood from ankylosing spondylitis patients appeared to be characterized by a TCR beta motif composed of under 10 highly homologous amino acid variants. The disease-linked clones were reported to be significantly enriched in matched synovial fluid samples from ankylosing spondylitis patients. Some motif variants had previously been reported in the synovial fluid and blood of reactive arthritis patients, which suggests shared mechanisms of disease initiation. The disease-linked clones had a CD8+ phenotype and were found at relatively low frequencies in peripheral blood.

Sequenced on an Illumina HiSeq 2500. Quantitative 5'-RACE with molecular barcodes was the method used to prepare the TCR beta libraries. Concerning the study's data processing: To identify disease-linked TCR variants, a new computational method was used, one built on a probabilistic model of VDJ rearrangement. TCRdb trimmed the raw reads at Q25, called clones with MiXCR and kept productive beta chains. CDR3 protein sequences are deduplicated, and each keeps its most common genes and DNA. V and J calls and clone size were set by TCRdb, not the authors. The sample includes about 540,000 distinct CDR3 sequences, with 9.5% to 15% observed a single time. Clones ranked in the top ten supply approximately 6.3% of the sample. V is shortened by 5 bases, J by 4 bases, and the region joining them spans 9 bases. CDR1 DFQATT and CDR2 SNEGSKA were looked up in the germline V gene (reference sequence). The CDR3 has 12 amino acids, counting the end cysteine and phenylalanine. Only the CDR3 DNA is retained, 36 bases long and in frame from the first base.

A note on this clonotype: This receptor's antigen is unknown. No base quality values were provided; no much bigger clone lies one nucleotide off.

The receptor was derived from a male donor with ankylosing spondylitis. The V gene is TRBV20-1 and the J gene is TRBJ2-1; no D gene call is confident. Material for sequencing was blood, either unsorted or a sorted T cell fraction (not recorded which). CDR3 protein: CSASIGYNEQFF. The sequenced DNA: TGCAGTGCTTCCATAGGGTACAATGAGCAGTTCTTC.